Listed here are 13 T cell receptor beta chains from one sample, sequenced in a study of T cell repertoires in cytomegalovirus infection. TCRdb passed the reads through MiXCR, listing each CDR3 protein once. The sample consists of 570,000 or so distinct CDR3 sequences, roughly 42% of them appearing once. Their antigens remain unidentified. The sequencing used cultured PBMCs, collected from culture after CMV antigen stimulation. These TCRs come from a human donor in good health (CMV status not recorded). Some clones in this sample may be carry-over from other donors' samples.

The chain couples TRBV6-1 to TRBJ2-4; 7 bases line up with TRBD2. This CDR3 contains 17 residues. The J segment lost 1 base and the V segment lost 3 bases, leaving 9 bases of the junction unmatched. Germline-derived CDR1 and CDR2 are MNHNS and SASEGT. The chain's CDR3 is CASSDPREGKAKNIQYF. The CDR3 nucleotides read TGTGCCAGCAGTGACCCCAGGGAGGGGAAGGCCAAAAACATTCAGTACTTC.

CDR3 sequence (DNA): TGTGCCAGCAGCCAGGGAGGAGGGGCCTACAATGAGCAGTTCTTC. This gives the protein CASSQGGGAYNEQFF. The chain recombines TRBV12-3 or TRBV12-4 with TRBJ2-1, with D maybe TRBD2 (6 bases). The CDR3 totals 15 residues. Deletions cut 6 bases from V and 2 bases from J, with 14 bases between.

This clonotype was detected only a few times. This chain uses TRBV20-1 with TRBJ1-3; D not certain. Looked up from germline, CDR1 is DFQATT and CDR2 is SNEGSKA (reference sequence). V was cut by 3 bases and J by 2 bases, with 2 bases left in between. The CDR3 length is 11 residues. CDR3 DNA: TGCAGTGCTAGTGCTGGAAACACCATATATTTT. It yields the protein CSASAGNTIYF.

This clonotype was detected only a few times. The chain has TRBV28 and TRBJ2-7; D is undetermined. Between the trimmed V and J ends, which lost 10 bases and 2 bases, there was a span of 15 bases. This CDR3 is 13 amino acids long. Germline V gives CDR1 MDHEN, CDR2 SYDVKM. The CDR3 DNA reads as TGTGCCACCCGCTCAGAGGTCACCTACGAGCAGTACTTC. Its translation is CATRSEVTYEQYF. The whole variable domain, filled in from reference TRBV28 and TRBJ2-7, reads DVKVTQSSRYLVKRTGEKVFLECVQDMDHENMFWYRQDPGLGLRLIYFSYDVKMKEKGDIPEGYSVSREKKERFSLILESASTNQTSMYLCATRSEVTYEQYFGPGTRLTVT.

The CDR3 DNA follows: TGTGCCAGCAGCTTAGAATGGAATTCTGAAGCTTTCTTT. It yields the protein CASSLEWNSEAFF. The chain couples TRBV7-2 to TRBJ1-1; D is unclear. Looked up from germline, CDR1 is SGHTA and CDR2 is FQGNSA. V was shortened by 1 base and J by 6 bases, with 9 bases between the two germline ends. CDR3 length: 13 residues.

The J gene is TRBJ2-3, the V gene TRBV18; TRBD2 matches at 10 bases. From germline, CDR1 is KGHSH and CDR2 LQKENI. J was trimmed by 4 bases and V by 6 bases; bases with no gene match: 4. The CDR3 runs to 14 residues. CDR3 protein: CASSPSGSSDTQYF. As DNA, the CDR3 is TGTGCCAGCTCCCCTAGCGGGAGTTCAGATACGCAGTATTTT.

The chain is built from TRBV14 and TRBJ1-1; D unclear. CDR1 SGHDN and CDR2 FVKESK come from the germline V gene. CDR3 length: 15 amino acids. V dropped 3 bases and J dropped 0 bases, with 11 bases sitting between them. CDR3 in DNA: TGTGCCAGCAGCCAGGAAGCGGGAATGAACACTGAAGCTTTCTTT. It yields the protein CASSQEAGMNTEAFF.

This clonotype was observed a single time. V usage is TRBV5-1 and J usage is TRBJ1-1; 8 bases match TRBD1. The CDR3 is 15 residues long. J lost 0 bases, V lost 4 bases, and 5 bases had no gene match. Germline V gives CDR1 SGHRS, CDR2 YFSETQ. DNA for the CDR3: TGCGCCAGCAGCCGTACGACAGGGGTGAACACTGAAGCTTTCTTT. Translating it yields CASSRTTGVNTEAFF.

The chain employs TRBV7-2 and TRBJ2-5; tentative D call: TRBD2 (7 bases). There are 14 residues in the CDR3. V shed 6 bases and J shed 4 bases, with 15 bases lying between them. Per germline, CDR1 SGHTA and CDR2 FQGNSA. The CDR3 here is CASREGGGRETQYF. In nucleotides, the CDR3 is TGTGCCAGCAGGGAAGGGGGAGGGCGAGAGACCCAGTACTTC.

The sample holds a few counts of this clonotype. The genes are TRBV7-4 and TRBJ1-5; the D is unclear. The CDR3 is 13 amino acids. Germline V gene data show CDR1 as SGHVT and CDR2 as SQSDAQ. V shed 5 bases and J shed 5 bases, with 10 bases lying between them. CDR3 residues: CASSTQSDQPQHF. CDR3 bases: TGTGCCAGCAGCACACAGTCAGATCAGCCCCAGCATTTT.

This clonotype was seen only a few times. This chain joins TRBV4-1 and TRBJ2-3, with D hard to call. Germline-derived CDR1 and CDR2 are MGHRA and YSYEKL. V was cut by 1 base and J by 4 bases, with 9 bases left in between. CDR3 size: 14 residues. CDR3 protein: CASSQVARSDTQYF. CDR3 DNA: TGCGCCAGCAGCCAAGTTGCCAGATCAGATACGCAGTATTTT.

This clonotype was counted a few times. V gene TRBV7-9 combines with J gene TRBJ2-2; D tentatively fits TRBD1 or TRBD2 (5 bases each). CDR3 length: 17 amino acids. Germline CDR1 SEHNR, CDR2 FQNEAQ (reference sequence). V lost 2 bases and J lost 1, with 14 bases in between. The CDR3 bases are TGTGCCAGCAGCTTACCAGGGACCACCTTGAACACCGGGGAGCTGTTTTTT. It is translated as CASSLPGTTLNTGELFF.

The genes are TRBV4-2 and TRBJ1-3; D gene ambiguous. This CDR3 region has 15 residues. Germline V gene sequence: CDR1 LGHNA, CDR2 YNFKEQ. Trimming stripped 4 bases from V and 0 bases from J, with 10 bases between. The CDR3 bases are TGTGCCAGCAGCCTGTGGACGGCCTCTGGAAACACCATATATTTT. It encodes CASSLWTASGNTIYF.